The TCR beta chain described here comes from a study of cytomegalovirus exposure and HLA in healthy donors. Across the study: An earlier analysis identified 117 million unique TCR beta sequences in 150 million to 200 million T cells.

This CDR3 has 16 amino acids. CDR1 SGHAT and CDR2 FQNNGV come from the germline V gene. V was clipped by 0 bases and J by 2 bases; unmatched bases: 4. The PCR was carried out with 60 Vbeta primers and 13 Jbeta primers. Method: immunoSEQ multiplex PCR; TCRdb's copy keeps in-frame clones and lacks some. The sample records about 98,000 clones, over 70% being singletons. Healthy people donating bone marrow made up the donors. The receptor was isolated from a young man in good health and CMV-seropositive. Sequencing used PBMCs. The V call is TRBV11-2, the J call TRBJ2-5, with 9 bases that match TRBD2. The CDR3 spells CASSLEAGGSQETQYF. The CDR3, as DNA: TGTGCCAGCAGCTTAGAGGCGGGAGGGTCGCAAGAGACCCAGTACTTC.